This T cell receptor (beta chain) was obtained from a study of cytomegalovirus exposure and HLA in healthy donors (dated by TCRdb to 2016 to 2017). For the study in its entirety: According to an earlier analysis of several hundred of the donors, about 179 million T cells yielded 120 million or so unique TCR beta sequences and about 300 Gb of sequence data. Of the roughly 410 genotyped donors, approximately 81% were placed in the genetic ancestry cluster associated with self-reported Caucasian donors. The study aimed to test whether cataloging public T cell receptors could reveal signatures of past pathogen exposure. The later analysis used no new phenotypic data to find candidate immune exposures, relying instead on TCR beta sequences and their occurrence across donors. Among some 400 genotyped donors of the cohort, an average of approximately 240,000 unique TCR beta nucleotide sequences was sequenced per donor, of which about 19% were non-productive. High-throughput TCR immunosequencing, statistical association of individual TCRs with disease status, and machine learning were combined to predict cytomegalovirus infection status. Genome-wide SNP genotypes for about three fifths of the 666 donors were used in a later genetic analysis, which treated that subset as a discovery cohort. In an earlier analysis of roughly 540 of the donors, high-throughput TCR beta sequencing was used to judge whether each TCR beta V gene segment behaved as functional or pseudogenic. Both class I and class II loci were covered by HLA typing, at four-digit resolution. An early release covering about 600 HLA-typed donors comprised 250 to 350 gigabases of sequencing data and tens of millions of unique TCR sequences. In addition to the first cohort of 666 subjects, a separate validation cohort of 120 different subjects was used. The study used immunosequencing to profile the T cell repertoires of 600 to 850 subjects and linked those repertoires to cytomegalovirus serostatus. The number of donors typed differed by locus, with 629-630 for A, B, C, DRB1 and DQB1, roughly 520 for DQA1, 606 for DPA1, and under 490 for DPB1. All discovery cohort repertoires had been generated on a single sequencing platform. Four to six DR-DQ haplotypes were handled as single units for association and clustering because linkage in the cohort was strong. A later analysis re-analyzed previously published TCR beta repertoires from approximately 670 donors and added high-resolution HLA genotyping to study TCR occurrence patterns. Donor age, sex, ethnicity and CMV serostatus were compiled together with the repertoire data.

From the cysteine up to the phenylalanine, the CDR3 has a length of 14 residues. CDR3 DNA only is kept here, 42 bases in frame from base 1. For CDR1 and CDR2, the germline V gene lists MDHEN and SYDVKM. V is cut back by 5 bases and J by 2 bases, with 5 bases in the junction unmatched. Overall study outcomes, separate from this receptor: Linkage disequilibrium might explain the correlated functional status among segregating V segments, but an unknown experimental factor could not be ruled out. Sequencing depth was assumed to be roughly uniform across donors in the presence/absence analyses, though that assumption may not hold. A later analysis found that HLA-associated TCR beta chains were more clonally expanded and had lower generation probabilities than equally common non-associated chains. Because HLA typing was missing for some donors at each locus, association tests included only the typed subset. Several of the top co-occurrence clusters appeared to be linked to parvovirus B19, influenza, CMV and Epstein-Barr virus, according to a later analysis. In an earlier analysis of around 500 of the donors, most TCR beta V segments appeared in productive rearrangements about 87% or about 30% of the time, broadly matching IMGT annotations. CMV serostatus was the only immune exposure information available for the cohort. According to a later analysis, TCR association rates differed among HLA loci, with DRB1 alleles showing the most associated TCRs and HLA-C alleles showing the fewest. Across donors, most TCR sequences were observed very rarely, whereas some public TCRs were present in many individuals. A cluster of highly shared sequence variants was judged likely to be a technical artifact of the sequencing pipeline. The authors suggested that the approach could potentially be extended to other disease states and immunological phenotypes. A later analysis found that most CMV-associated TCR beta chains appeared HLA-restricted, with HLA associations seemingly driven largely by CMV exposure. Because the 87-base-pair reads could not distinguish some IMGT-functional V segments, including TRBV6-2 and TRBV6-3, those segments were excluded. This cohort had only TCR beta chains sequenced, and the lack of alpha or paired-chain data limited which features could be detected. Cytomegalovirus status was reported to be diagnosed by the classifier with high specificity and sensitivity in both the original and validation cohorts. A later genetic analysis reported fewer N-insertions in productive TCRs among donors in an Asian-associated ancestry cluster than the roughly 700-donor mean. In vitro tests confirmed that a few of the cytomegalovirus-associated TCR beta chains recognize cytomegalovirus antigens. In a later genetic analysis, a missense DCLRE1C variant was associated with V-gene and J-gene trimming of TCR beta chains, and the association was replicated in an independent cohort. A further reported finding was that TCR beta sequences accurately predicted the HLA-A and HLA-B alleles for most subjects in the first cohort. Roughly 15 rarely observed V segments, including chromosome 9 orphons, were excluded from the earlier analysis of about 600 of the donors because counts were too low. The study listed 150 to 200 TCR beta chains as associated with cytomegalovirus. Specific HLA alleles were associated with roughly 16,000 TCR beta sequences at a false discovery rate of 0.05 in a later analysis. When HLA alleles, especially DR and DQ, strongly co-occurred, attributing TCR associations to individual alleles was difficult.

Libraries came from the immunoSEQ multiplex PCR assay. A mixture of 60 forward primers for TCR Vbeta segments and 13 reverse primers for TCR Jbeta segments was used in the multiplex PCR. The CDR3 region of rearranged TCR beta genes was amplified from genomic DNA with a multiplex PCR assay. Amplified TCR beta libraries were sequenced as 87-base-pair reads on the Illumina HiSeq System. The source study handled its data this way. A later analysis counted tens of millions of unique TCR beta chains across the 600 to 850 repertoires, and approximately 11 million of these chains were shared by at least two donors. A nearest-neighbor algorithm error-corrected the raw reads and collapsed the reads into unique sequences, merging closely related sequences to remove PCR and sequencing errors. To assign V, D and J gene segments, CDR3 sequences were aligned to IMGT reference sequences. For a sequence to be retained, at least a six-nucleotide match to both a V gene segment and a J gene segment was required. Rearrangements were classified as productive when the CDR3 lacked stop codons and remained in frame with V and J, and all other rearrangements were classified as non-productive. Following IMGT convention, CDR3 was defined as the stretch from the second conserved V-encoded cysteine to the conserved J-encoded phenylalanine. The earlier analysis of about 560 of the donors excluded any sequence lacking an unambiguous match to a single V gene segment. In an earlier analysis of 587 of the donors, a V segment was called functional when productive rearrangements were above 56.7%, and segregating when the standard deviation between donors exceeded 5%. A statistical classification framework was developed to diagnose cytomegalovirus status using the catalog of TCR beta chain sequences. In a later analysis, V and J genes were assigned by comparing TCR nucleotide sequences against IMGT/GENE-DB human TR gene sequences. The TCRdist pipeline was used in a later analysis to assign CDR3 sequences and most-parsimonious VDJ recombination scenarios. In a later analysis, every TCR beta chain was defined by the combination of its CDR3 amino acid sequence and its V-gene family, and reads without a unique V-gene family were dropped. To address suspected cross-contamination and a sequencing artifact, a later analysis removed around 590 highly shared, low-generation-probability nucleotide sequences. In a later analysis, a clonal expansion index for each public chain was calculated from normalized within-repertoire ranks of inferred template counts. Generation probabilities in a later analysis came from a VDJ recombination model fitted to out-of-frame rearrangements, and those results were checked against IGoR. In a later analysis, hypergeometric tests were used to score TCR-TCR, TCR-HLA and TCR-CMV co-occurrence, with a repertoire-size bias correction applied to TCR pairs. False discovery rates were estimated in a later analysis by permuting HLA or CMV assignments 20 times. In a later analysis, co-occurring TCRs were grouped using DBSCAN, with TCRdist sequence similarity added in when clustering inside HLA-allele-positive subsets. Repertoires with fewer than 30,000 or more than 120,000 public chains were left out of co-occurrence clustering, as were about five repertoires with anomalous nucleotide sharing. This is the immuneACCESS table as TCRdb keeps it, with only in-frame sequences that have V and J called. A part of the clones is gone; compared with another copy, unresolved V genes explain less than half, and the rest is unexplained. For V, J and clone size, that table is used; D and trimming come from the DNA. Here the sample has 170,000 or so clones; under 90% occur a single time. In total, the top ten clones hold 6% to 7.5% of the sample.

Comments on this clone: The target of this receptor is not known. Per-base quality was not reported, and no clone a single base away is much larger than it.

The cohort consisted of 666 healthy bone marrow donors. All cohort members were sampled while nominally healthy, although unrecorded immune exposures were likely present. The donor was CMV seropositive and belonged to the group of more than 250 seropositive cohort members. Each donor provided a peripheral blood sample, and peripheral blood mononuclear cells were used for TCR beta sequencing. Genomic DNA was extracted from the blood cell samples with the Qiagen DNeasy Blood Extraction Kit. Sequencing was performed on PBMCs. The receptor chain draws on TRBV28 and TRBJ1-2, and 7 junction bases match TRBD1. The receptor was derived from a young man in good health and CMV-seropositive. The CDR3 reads CASSPGQANYGYTF. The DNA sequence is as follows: TGTGCCAGCAGTCCCGGACAGGCCAACTATGGCTACACCTTC.